These 6 T cell receptor beta chains originate from one sample sequenced in a study of control samples from healthy donors and cancer patients. Sequencing was performed with immunoSEQ multiplex PCR; in TCRdb, only in-frame clones are kept and a portion is missing. The repertoire includes tens of thousands of clones, approximately 89% of them detected once, and under 3% sits in the top ten. Sample: PBMCs. All receptors derive from a woman in her 50s with head and neck cancer.

V usage is TRBV4-1 and J usage is TRBJ1-1, with TRBD1 matching over 9 bases. Per germline, CDR1 MGHRA and CDR2 YSYEKL. Trimming at V came to 4 bases and at J to 7 bases, leaving 7 bases not matched to a gene. This CDR3 has 14 amino acids. CDR3 sequence reads: CASSLRDRDIEAFF. CDR3 nucleotide sequence: TGCGCCAGCAGCCTCCGGGACAGGGACATTGAAGCTTTCTTT.

The chain recombines TRBV30 with TRBJ1-3; unclear D gene. The length of the CDR3 is 15 residues. Germline V lookup: CDR1 GTSNPN, CDR2 SVGIG (reference sequence). V lost 0 bases to trimming and J lost 0 bases, with 9 bases between them. DNA for the CDR3: TGTGCCTGGAGTGTAAGCAGCAGCTCTGGAAACACCATATATTTT. It encodes CAWSVSSSSGNTIYF.

DNA for the CDR3: TGCGCCAGCAGCCAAGAAACCGACAGGATTTTGAACACTGAAGCTTTCTTT. It translates to CASSQETDRILNTEAFF. The V and J genes are TRBV4-1 and TRBJ1-1; D possibly corresponds to TRBD1 (6 bases). Trimming cost V 0 bases and J 0 bases, with 14 bases left between them. The CDR3 totals 17 residues. The V gene's germline CDR1 is MGHRA and CDR2 YSYEKL.

The rearrangement uses TRBV7-2 and TRBJ2-1; the match to TRBD2 covers 10 bases. The V gene's germline CDR1 is SGHTA and CDR2 FQGNSA. J lost 5 bases, V lost 2 bases, and 3 bases had no gene match. The CDR3 is 15 residues long. The CDR3, as DNA: TGTGCCAGCAGCTTAAAACTAGCGGGGAACAATGAGCAGTTCTTC. Translation gives CASSLKLAGNNEQFF.

The gene calls are TRBV19 and TRBJ1-1, with D possibly matching TRBD1 (5 bases). V was trimmed by 7 bases and J by 0 bases, leaving 18 bases between them. CDR1 is LNHDA, CDR2 SQIVND, per germline (reference sequence). The CDR3 is made up of 16 amino acids. CDR3 DNA sequence: TGTGCCAGTAATTCCCCGGGACGTGGCATGAACACTGAAGCTTTCTTT. This translates into CASNSPGRGMNTEAFF.

V is TRBV27 and J is TRBJ2-4; D not resolved. Trimming took off 6 bases at V and 0 bases at J, with 12 bases between the two ends. The germline gives CDR1 MNHEY, CDR2 SMNVEV (reference sequence). The CDR3 is 15 residues long. The CDR3 coding sequence is TGTGCCAGCAGCTCCGGTGAAATAGCCAAAAACATTCAGTACTTC. Translating it yields CASSSGEIAKNIQYF.